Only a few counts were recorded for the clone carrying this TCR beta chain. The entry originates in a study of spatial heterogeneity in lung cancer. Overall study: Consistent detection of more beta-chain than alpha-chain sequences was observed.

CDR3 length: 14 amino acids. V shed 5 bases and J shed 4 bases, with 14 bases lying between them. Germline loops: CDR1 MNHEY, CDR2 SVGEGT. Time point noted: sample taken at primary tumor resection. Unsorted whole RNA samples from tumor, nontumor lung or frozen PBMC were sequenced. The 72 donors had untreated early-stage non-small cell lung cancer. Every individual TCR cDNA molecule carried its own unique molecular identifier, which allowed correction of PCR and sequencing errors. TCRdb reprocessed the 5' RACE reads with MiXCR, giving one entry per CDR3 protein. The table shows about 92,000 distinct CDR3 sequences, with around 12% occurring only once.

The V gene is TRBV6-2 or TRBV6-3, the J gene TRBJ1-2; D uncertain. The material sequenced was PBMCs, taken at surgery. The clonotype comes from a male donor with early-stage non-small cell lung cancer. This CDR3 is CASSDGPRGYGYTF. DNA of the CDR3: TGTGCCAGCAGTGACGGGCCCCGTGGCTATGGCTACACCTTC.